These 5 T cell receptor beta chains share one sample of origin, sequenced in a study of blood T cell repertoires in COVID-19. TCRdb's copy holds only in-frame clones and misses some; the assay was immunoSEQ multiplex PCR. Here the sample spans hundreds of thousands of clones, around 87% being singletons. The specimen was PBMCs or T cells enriched from blood (not recorded which). These receptors originate from a man aged 18-30 years who had recovered from COVID-19.

The gene calls are TRBV27 and TRBJ2-5, with no clear D. V was pared by 2 bases and J by 2 bases, with 6 bases between. Germline-derived CDR1 and CDR2 are MNHEY and SMNVEV (reference sequence). The CDR3 loop spans 13 amino acids. CDR3 nucleotides: TGTGCCAGCAGTTTACACAATCAAGAGACCCAGTACTTC. Translation gives CASSLHNQETQYF.

The gene calls are TRBV7-8 and TRBJ1-2; a possible D gene is TRBD1 (5 bases). Trimming left V 2 bases short and J 8 bases short, with 12 bases between. CDR3 length: 13 residues. Germline CDR1 SGHVS, CDR2 FQNEAQ. CDR3 sequence reads: CASSLISGQGYTF. The DNA for the CDR3 is TGTGCCAGCAGCTTAATTTCAGGGCAGGGCTACACCTTC.

CDR3 sequence reads: CASSIRTGMNTEAFF. The CDR3 DNA is TGTGCCAGCAGCATCCGAACAGGGATGAACACTGAAGCTTTCTTT. V usage is TRBV7-2 and J usage is TRBJ1-1; D perhaps matches TRBD1 (6 bases). CDR3 length: 15 residues. The V end lost 5 bases, the J end lost 0 bases, and 13 bases lay between the germline ends. Germline V gives CDR1 SGHTA, CDR2 FQGNSA.

The chain recombines TRBV4-3 with TRBJ2-7, with 13 positions matching TRBD2. The CDR3 totals 16 residues. After removal of 1 base from V and 3 bases from J, the junction contained 3 bases not matched to a gene. Germline V gene data show CDR1 as LGHNA and CDR2 as YSLEER. CDR3 sequence: CASSQGGTSGDYEQYF. For the CDR3, the DNA is TGCGCCAGCAGCCAAGGTGGGACTAGCGGGGACTACGAGCAGTACTTC.

The chain combines TRBV28 with TRBJ2-7; the D gene is possibly TRBD2 (5 bases). V lost 7 bases and J 6 bases, leaving 13 bases between the germline ends. The V gene's germline CDR1 is MDHEN and CDR2 SYDVKM. The CDR3 is 12 residues long. The chain's CDR3 is CASTTGVREQYF. The CDR3 DNA reads TGTGCCAGCACCACCGGGGTGCGCGAGCAGTACTTC.